This T cell receptor (beta chain) comes out of a study of cytomegalovirus exposure and HLA in healthy donors. This clone has a handful of counts. The antigen is not known. Germline CDR1 SGDLS, CDR2 YYNGEE. The junction had 7 bases not matched to a gene; V was cut back by 0 bases and J by 6 bases. The CDR3 loop spans 15 amino acids. Whole-study findings and limits: In an earlier analysis, about 87% or about 30%: the productive usage of most TCR beta V segments. Later analysis identified about 15,000 TCR beta sequences associated with HLA alleles, using a false discovery rate threshold of 0.05.

In the PCR, 60 Vbeta and 13 Jbeta primers were used. Using immunoSEQ multiplex PCR, the repertoire was profiled, and TCRdb retains in-frame clones only, with some absent. Of about 150,000 clones detected, approximately 84% appear once; the ten largest clones hold 1% to 1.5%. The receptor was isolated from a man between 50 and 59 years old in good health and CMV-seropositive. The gene calls are TRBV9 and TRBJ2-7; the match to TRBD1 covers 9 bases. Input material: PBMCs. The CDR3: CASSVAGTGILEQYF. In DNA form, the CDR3 reads TGTGCCAGCAGCGTAGCCGGGACAGGGATACTCGAGCAGTACTTC.